This TCR beta chain was identified during a study of regulatory T cells in long-lasting Graves disease. Study-wide results and caveats: In persistent patients, shared public clonotypes (roughly 2,700) outnumbered those in new patients (about 1,000).

This clonotype was detected many times. Its antigen is unknown. Time point defined: newly diagnosed GD, antithyroid drugs for less than 3 months. Isolated PBMC RNA provided the starting material for the TCR library. To make TCR beta libraries, researchers used iRepertoire HTBI primers and Arm-PCR of CDR3 regions. Via MiXCR, TCRdb re-called the multiplex PCR reads, giving one row per CDR3 protein. The sample has 250,000 to 300,000 distinct CDR3 sequences; approximately 18% are singletons. V lost 7 bases to trimming and J lost 8 bases; unmatched junction nucleotides: 11. The germline V gene has CDR1 LGHDT and CDR2 YNNKEL (reference sequence). The length of the CDR3 is 15 residues. The same data also went into a second study, on T cells in Graves' hyperthyroidism and ophthalmopathy. This second report adds: Ophthalmopathy was told apart from stable hyperthyroidism by a 13 V-J model.

This sequence joins TRBV3-1 and TRBJ1-3; TRBD1 matches 10 bases. The source of this sequence is a woman aged 25 to 39 with Graves disease. This specimen consisted of peripheral blood mononuclear cells (PBMCs), obtained at new diagnosis, from a patient treated with antithyroid drugs. As DNA, the CDR3 is TGTGCCAGCACCCTGGGACAGGGGAAAGGGTACACCATATATTTT. Residues: CASTLGQGKGYTIYF.